This T cell receptor beta chain came from a study of T cells in localized non-small cell lung cancer. Trimming removed 0 bases from V and 10 bases from J, with 13 bases in between. This CDR3 comprises 15 residues. Germline loops: CDR1 MGHRA, CDR2 YSYEKL. The repertoire was sequenced with immunoSEQ multiplex PCR; TCRdb's copy has only in-frame clones and lacks some. The sample lists around 30,000 clones; approximately 94% were seen once. The V call is TRBV4-1, the J call TRBJ1-6, with a possible D match to TRBD1 (6 bases). Material: peripheral blood, obtained before any cancer treatment. The clonotype originates from a woman aged 35 to 75 with stage I lung adenocarcinoma. This CDR3 reads CASSQDKGGNSPLHF. CDR3 in DNA: TGCGCCAGCAGCCAAGATAAGGGGGGAAACTCACCCCTCCACTTT.